These 14 T cell receptor beta chains came from one sample sequenced in a study of cytomegalovirus exposure and HLA in healthy donors. The method was immunoSEQ multiplex PCR; TCRdb's version includes in-frame clones alone and lacks a portion of them. The sample includes roughly 200,000 clones, around nine tenths seen only once; the top ten take 7.2%. Sequencing was carried out using PBMCs. These receptors originate from a man between 25 and 39 years old in good health and CMV-seropositive.

The V call is TRBV27, the J call TRBJ1-5, with D maybe TRBD1 (6 bases). Germline V gives CDR1 MNHEY, CDR2 SMNVEV (reference sequence). The CDR3 consists of 14 residues. Between the trimmed V and J ends, which lost 2 bases and 5 bases, there was a span of 10 bases. CDR3 nucleotide sequence: TGTGCCAGCAGTTTAGTGCCAGGGGATCAGCCCCAGCATTTT. Amino acid sequence: CASSLVPGDQPQHF.

The chain is built from TRBV5-1 and TRBJ2-3; weak D call: TRBD2 (6 bases). Germline CDR1 SGHRS, CDR2 YFSETQ. The germline V and J ends were trimmed by 0 bases and 5 bases, with 16 bases remaining between them. The length of the CDR3 is 16 residues. The DNA of the CDR3 is TGCGCCAGCAGCTTGGGACTTGCGGGACGGGGAGATACGCAGTATTTT. It specifies CASSLGLAGRGDTQYF.

This clone came up a few times. V is TRBV25-1 and J is TRBJ2-7; the D is unclear. V was trimmed by 8 bases and J by 7 bases, leaving 9 bases between them. Germline values: CDR1 MGHDK, CDR2 SYGVNS. CDR3 length: 10 amino acids. This CDR3 is CASGTWEQYF. The CDR3 DNA is TGTGCCAGCGGTACGTGGGAGCAGTACTTC.

The rearrangement links TRBV23-1 to TRBJ2-1; 9 positions agree with TRBD2. TRBV23-1 is an ORF, with its function uncertain. The trim removed 1 base at V and 5 bases at J, leaving 24 bases unmatched. The CDR3 consists of 22 residues. The CDR3 spells CASSQWEPQGSGSLKGHNEQFF. The DNA for the CDR3 is TGCGCCAGCAGTCAATGGGAACCCCAGGGTAGCGGGAGCCTTAAAGGTCACAATGAGCAGTTCTTC.

The gene calls are TRBV7-2 and TRBJ1-2; D not certain. Trimming shortened V by 5 bases and J by 2 bases, and 12 bases separated the two germline ends. CDR1 and CDR2 (germline): SGHTA, FQGNSA. The length of the CDR3 is 14 residues. The CDR3 nucleotides read TGTGCCAGCAGCCCGAGGCCCCTAAACTATGGCTACACCTTC. Translated: CASSPRPLNYGYTF. Based on the CDR3 plus reference TRBV7-2 and TRBJ1-2, the full variable domain is GAGVSQSPSNKVTEKGKDVELRCDPISGHTALYWYRQSLGQGLEFLIYFQGNSAPDKSGLPSDRFSAERTGGSVSTLTIQRTQQEDSAVYLCASSPRPLNYGYTFGSGTRLTVV.

The chain joins TRBV27 to TRBJ1-4, with 9 bases matching TRBD1. The CDR3 is 13 residues long. J was trimmed by 9 bases and V by 4 bases; bases with no gene match: 3. The germline V gene has CDR1 MNHEY and CDR2 SMNVEV (reference sequence). Here the CDR3 DNA reads TGTGCCAGCAGTTCAGACAGGGGGAAAAAACTGTTTTTT. Its translation: CASSSDRGKKLFF. Combining the CDR3 with reference TRBV27 and TRBJ1-4 gives the whole variable domain EAQVTQNPRYLITVTGKKLTVTCSQNMNHEYMSWYRQDPGLGLRQIYYSMNVEVTDKGDVPEGYKVSRKEKRNFPLILESPSPNQTSLYFCASSSDRGKKLFFGSGTQLSVL.

This sequence joins TRBV4-3 and TRBJ1-1; 7 nucleotides line up with TRBD1. Germline values: CDR1 LGHNA, CDR2 YSLEER. The CDR3 has 15 amino acids. V was pared by 1 base and J by 8 bases, with 10 bases of the junction left unmatched. This chain's CDR3 is CASSQGSVSRGEAFF. For the CDR3, the DNA is TGCGCCAGCAGCCAAGGGTCCGTGTCCAGGGGGGAAGCTTTCTTT.

The CDR3 sequence is CASTSSRGTYEQYF. CDR3 DNA: TGTGCCAGCACGAGTTCCCGGGGAACCTACGAGCAGTACTTC. The chain has TRBV2 and TRBJ2-7; tentatively, D is TRBD2 (5 bases). Germline CDR1 reads SNHLY; CDR2 reads FYNNEI. The CDR3 totals 14 residues. V dropped 7 bases and J dropped 2 bases, with 15 bases sitting between them.

The chain carries TRBV2 and TRBJ2-2, with no clear D. The V gene lost 8 bases and the J gene lost 5 bases, with 18 bases spanning the gap. This CDR3 has 15 residues. In germline, CDR1 is SNHLY, CDR2 FYNNEI. The CDR3 reads CASVTADSLTGELFF. CDR3 nucleotides: TGTGCCAGCGTTACGGCCGATTCCCTGACCGGGGAGCTGTTTTTT. Full variable domain (rest looked up from reference TRBV2 and TRBJ2-2): EPEVTQTPSHQVTQMGQEVILRCVPISNHLYFYWYRQILGQKVEFLVSFYNNEISEKSEIFDDQFSVERPDGSNFTLKIRSTKLEDSAMYFCASVTADSLTGELFFGEGSRLTVL.

The chain is built from TRBV5-1 and TRBJ2-3, with TRBD2 matching 9 bases. The germline CDR1 and CDR2 sequences are SGHRS and YFSETQ. This CDR3 has 16 amino acids. V gave up 0 bases and J gave up 2 bases; unmatched junction bases: 4. The CDR3 DNA reads as TGCGCCAGCAGCTTGGGACTAGCGGAGTACACAGATACGCAGTATTTT. This gives the protein CASSLGLAEYTDTQYF.

The chain employs TRBV5-1 and TRBJ2-1; D possibly matches TRBD1 or TRBD2 (5 bases each). V dropped 0 bases and J dropped 0 bases, with 10 bases sitting between them. The CDR3 length is 16 residues. Germline V gene data show CDR1 as SGHRS and CDR2 as YFSETQ. CDR3 sequence: CASSLDGGDSYNEQFF. CDR3 DNA: TGCGCCAGCAGCTTGGATGGGGGAGACTCCTACAATGAGCAGTTCTTC.

V usage is TRBV28 and J usage is TRBJ2-6; 11 bases are a match to TRBD2. V dropped 5 bases and J dropped 0; count of bases not matched to a gene: 12. The CDR3 consists of 20 residues. Germline assignment: CDR1 MDHEN and CDR2 SYDVKM. The CDR3 sequence: CASSAVLAGDYLSGANVLTF. DNA of the CDR3: TGTGCCAGCAGTGCCGTACTAGCGGGAGACTATCTCTCTGGGGCCAACGTCCTGACTTTC.

The rearrangement joins TRBV7-3 to TRBJ1-2; D might be TRBD1 (5 bases). The germline gives CDR1 SGHTA, CDR2 FQGTGA. CDR3 length: 14 amino acids. V lost 5 bases to trimming and J lost 8 bases, with 18 bases between them. As DNA, the CDR3 is TGTGCCAGCAGCCCGAACGGGGGGGAAGGAGGCTACACCTTC. Its protein product is CASSPNGGEGGYTF.

The chain employs TRBV7-9 and TRBJ2-4; perhaps TRBD2 as D (6 bases). Deletions cut 5 bases from V and 5 bases from J, with 13 bases between. Germline CDR1 reads SEHNR; CDR2 reads FQNEAQ (reference sequence). The length of the CDR3 is 14 residues. CDR3 region: CASSARDWENIQYF. In DNA form, the CDR3 reads TGTGCCAGCAGCGCGCGGGACTGGGAAAACATTCAGTACTTC.